This is a list of T cell receptor beta chains from one sample in a study of tumor-infiltrating lymphocytes in localized non-small cell lung cancer. Generated by immunoSEQ multiplex PCR, the TCRdb table keeps only in-frame clones and is missing some. The sample lists some 12,000 clones, 86% occurring once. Sequences were obtained from uninvolved lung tissue not adjacent to the tumor. All receptors come from a human donor with non-small cell lung cancer. CDR3s include the opening cysteine and the closing phenylalanine or tryptophan. A D gene is named only where the DNA matches it firmly. Only part of the rows carry a size: once, few, many, or a class if the clone is expanded.

large | TRBJ2-2 | TRBD2 | TRBV2 | CASRSGGEVFF | TGTGCCAGCAGGAGCGGGGGGGAGGTGTTTTTT
NA | TRBJ2-5 | NA | TRBV7-7 | CASSLNPPGPQETQYF | TGTGCCAGCAGCTTAAACCCCCCAGGGCCTCAAGAGACCCAGTACTTC
NA | TRBJ2-2 | NA | TRBV25-1 | CASSGQEWSTGELFF | TGTGCCAGCAGTGGACAGGAATGGAGCACCGGGGAGCTGTTTTTT
NA | TRBJ2-7 | NA | TRBV7-9 | CASSFSYEQYF | TGTGCCAGCAGCTTCTCCTACGAGCAGTACTTC
NA | TRBJ1-2 | TRBD1 | TRBV4-1 | CASRLDRGFGYTF | TGCGCCAGCAGACTGGACAGGGGTTTTGGCTACACCTTC
NA | TRBJ2-7 | NA | TRBV30 | CASTRGDNYEQYF | TGTGCCTCAACCAGGGGGGATAACTACGAGCAGTACTTC
once | TRBJ2-7 | TRBD1 | TRBV6-1 | CASSARQGAHYEQYF | TGTGCCAGCAGTGCCCGACAGGGGGCACACTACGAGCAGTACTTC
NA | TRBJ1-3 | NA | TRBV4-1 | CASSQERGSSGNTIYF | TGCGCCAGCAGCCAAGAACGAGGAAGCTCTGGAAACACCATATATTTT
few | TRBJ1-1 | NA | TRBV6-1 | CASSSRLNTEAFF | TGTGCCAGCAGCTCGAGGCTGAACACTGAAGCTTTCTTT
NA | TRBJ1-1 | NA | TRBV9 | CASSPRTTNTEAFF | TGTGCCAGCAGCCCCCGGACAACGAACACTGAAGCTTTCTTT
once | TRBJ1-5 | TRBD1 | TRBV2 | CASSTYETGVNQPQHF | TGTGCCAGCAGCACATACGAGACAGGGGTCAATCAGCCCCAGCATTTT
NA | TRBJ2-7 | NA | TRBV2 | CASQTSTYEQYF | TGTGCCAGCCAAACGTCTACCTACGAGCAGTACTTC
NA | TRBJ1-2 | TRBD1 | TRBV6-5 | CASSQGADGYTF | TGTGCCAGCAGCCAGGGGGCGGATGGCTACACCTTC
NA | TRBJ1-2 | NA | TRBV4-1 | CASSQAALNYGYTF | TGCGCCAGCAGCCAAGCCGCGTTAAACTATGGCTACACCTTC
NA | TRBJ2-5 | NA | TRBV2 | CASKVPGYQETQYF | TGTGCCAGCAAAGTCCCGGGATATCAAGAGACCCAGTACTTC
NA | TRBJ2-1 | TRBD2 | TRBV7-2 | CASSWGPSGVGNEQFF | TGTGCCAGCAGCTGGGGTCCTAGCGGGGTTGGGAATGAGCAGTTCTTC
NA | TRBJ2-3 | TRBD2 | TRBV10-3 | CAISGGATDTQYF | TGTGCCATAAGCGGGGGAGCAACAGATACGCAGTATTTT
NA | TRBJ2-4 | NA | TRBV2 | CASSGDRTKNIQYF | TGTGCCAGCAGTGGGGACCGGACCAAAAACATTCAGTACTTC
NA | TRBJ1-2 | TRBD1 | TRBV6-5 | CASSYLATGGNYGYTF | TGTGCCAGCAGTTACCTCGCCACAGGGGGTAACTATGGCTACACCTTC
NA | TRBJ2-2 | NA | TRBV9 | CASSVEPWDTGELFF | TGTGCCAGCAGCGTAGAACCCTGGGACACCGGGGAGCTGTTTTTT
NA | TRBJ1-5 | NA | TRBV2 | CASSERGRGVGNQPQHF | TGTGCCAGCAGTGAAAGAGGGAGGGGAGTAGGCAATCAGCCCCAGCATTTT
NA | TRBJ1-2 | NA | TRBV4-1 | CASSQDSGREGGYTF | TGCGCCAGCAGCCAAGATTCTGGCCGAGAGGGTGGCTACACCTTC